A single sample gave rise to the 8 T cell receptor delta chains below, sequenced in a study of γδ T cells in repeated Plasmodium falciparum infection. Vgamma9/Vdelta2+ and Vdelta2-negative gammadelta T cells were flow-sorted from PBMC for bulk sequencing. TCRdb reanalysed the multiplex PCR reads via CATT. Of some 100,000 delta-chain clones detected, about 1.5% appear once; the ten largest clones hold more than 7%. The material sequenced was gamma-delta T cells from blood. The receptors stem from a pool of human donors (malaria-infected and uninfected, not separated).

This clone was counted between two and nine times. This may stem from a read error, because a much larger clone lies one nucleotide away. The chain combines TRDV2 with TRDJ1, with unresolved D. As TCRdb names no J gene, one was assigned here on the basis of a DNA match to germline. The CDR3 loop spans 18 amino acids. Germline values: CDR1 GEAIGNYY, CDR2 EKD. CDR3 loop: CACDTVRLPSSRNDELIF. CDR3 nucleotides: TGTGCCTGTGACACCGTGAGATTACCGTCTTCGAGGAACGATGAACTCATCTTT.

Note on this clone: The TCRdb record carries a much larger clone's protein, which differs from this DNA's translation at residue 13; a read error is the likely cause, and the protein listed here is the DNA translation. The chain employs TRDV2 and TRDJ1, with 7 bases lining up with TRDD3. Since TCRdb gives no J gene, matching the DNA to germline was used here to assign it. This CDR3 has 19 amino acids. Germline V gives CDR1 GEAIGNYY, CDR2 EKD. V lost 3 bases, J lost 4 bases, and 22 bases stayed unmatched. CDR3 DNA: TGTGCCTGTGACTCCGTAGTGCGAGGGAGTGGGGGAGACAACGATAAACTCATCTTT. It codes for CACDSVVRGSGGDNDKLIF.

Remarks on this clone: The protein in TCRdb stems from a much larger clone and differs at residue 12 from this DNA's translation, likely a read error; here the protein is translated from the DNA. The chain carries TRDV3 and TRDJ1; D is perhaps TRDD3 (6 bases). The J gene was missing in TCRdb and was found by matching the end of the DNA to germline. There are 18 residues in the CDR3. Germline CDR1 reads TVYSNPD; CDR2 reads GDNSRS (reference sequence). The ends were cut back, 1 base at V and 0 bases at J, with 24 bases in the middle. The CDR3 sequence is CAFNWSWGLHLHTDKLIF. CDR3 nucleotide sequence: TGTGCCTTTAATTGGAGCTGGGGACTTCACTTGCACACCGATAAACTCATCTTT.

This clone was seen a handful of times. TCRdb's listed protein matches a much larger clone and diverges from this DNA's translation at residue 3, likely through a read error; the protein shown comes from the DNA. The V gene is TRDV1, the J gene TRDJ1; D is tentatively TRDD2 or TRDD3 (6 bases each). TCRdb does not report a J gene; here it was assigned by matching the DNA to germline references. The CDR3 covers 21 residues. CDR1 is TSWWSYY, CDR2 QGS, per germline. The CDR3 sequence is CAFGGHRGPTPWGEYTDKLIF. The CDR3 coding sequence is TGTGCTTTTGGGGGGCACAGAGGTCCTACGCCCTGGGGAGAGTACACCGATAAACTCATCTTT.

This chain joins TRDV1 and TRDJ1; D tentatively reads TRDD2 or TRDD3 (6 bases each). TCRdb lists no J gene, so it was determined here by aligning the DNA to germline. This CDR3 contains 24 residues. Germline V gene lookup returns CDR1 TSWWSYY and CDR2 QGS. With 5 bases removed from V and 0 bases from J, the gap between germline ends came to 40 bases. The chain's CDR3 is CALGSAGSIGFLGLLSGYTDKLIF. CDR3 DNA: TGTGCTCTTGGGAGCGCAGGGTCTATCGGCTTCCTGGGGCTCTTATCGGGGTACACCGATAAACTCATCTTT.

Points on this clone: TCRdb attributes to this sequence the protein of a much larger clone, which differs from the DNA translation at residue 3; a read error is likely, and the protein displayed is translated from the DNA. Here the CDR3 reads CAYDTYDWGTYHTDKLIF. In DNA, the CDR3 is TGTGCCTATGACACTTACGACTGGGGGACTTACCACACCGATAAACTCATCTTT. The rearrangement joins TRDV2 to TRDJ1; 9 bases are shared with TRDD3. Assignment of the J gene here rests on matching the DNA to germline, because TCRdb gives none. Germline V gives CDR1 GEAIGNYY, CDR2 EKD. CDR3 size: 18 residues.

Concerning this clone: A far larger clone is one base from this, pointing to a likely read error. Other DNA variants within this sample encode the same CDR3. This chain uses TRDV2 with TRDJ1; D unresolved. TCRdb lists no J gene, so it was determined here by aligning the DNA to germline. V dropped 4 bases and J dropped 4 bases, with 36 bases sitting between them. The CDR3 is 21 amino acids. Germline assignment: CDR1 GEAIGNYY and CDR2 EKD. CDR3 bases: TGTGCCTGTGATACCGTTCAAGGGGCTAAAAATTTCCAGGGCGAGGGCGATAAACTCATCTTT. Amino acids: CACDTVQGAKNFQGEGDKLIF.

Many counts were recorded for this clone. The mismatch at residue 4 between this DNA's translation and the TCRdb protein of a much larger clone likely reflects a read error; the protein shown is translated from the DNA. The chain combines TRDV2 with TRDJ1; 10 nucleotides line up with TRDD3. No J gene is reported in TCRdb; it was inferred here by comparing the DNA with germline. Germline V CDR1 and CDR2: GEAIGNYY, EKD. The CDR3 contains 23 residues. The CDR3 loop reads CACGTGGARYFDRGIRYTDKLIF. CDR3 sequence (DNA): TGTGCCTGTGGCACCGGGGGGGCCCGATACTTCGACCGGGGGATACGGTACACCGATAAACTCATCTTT.